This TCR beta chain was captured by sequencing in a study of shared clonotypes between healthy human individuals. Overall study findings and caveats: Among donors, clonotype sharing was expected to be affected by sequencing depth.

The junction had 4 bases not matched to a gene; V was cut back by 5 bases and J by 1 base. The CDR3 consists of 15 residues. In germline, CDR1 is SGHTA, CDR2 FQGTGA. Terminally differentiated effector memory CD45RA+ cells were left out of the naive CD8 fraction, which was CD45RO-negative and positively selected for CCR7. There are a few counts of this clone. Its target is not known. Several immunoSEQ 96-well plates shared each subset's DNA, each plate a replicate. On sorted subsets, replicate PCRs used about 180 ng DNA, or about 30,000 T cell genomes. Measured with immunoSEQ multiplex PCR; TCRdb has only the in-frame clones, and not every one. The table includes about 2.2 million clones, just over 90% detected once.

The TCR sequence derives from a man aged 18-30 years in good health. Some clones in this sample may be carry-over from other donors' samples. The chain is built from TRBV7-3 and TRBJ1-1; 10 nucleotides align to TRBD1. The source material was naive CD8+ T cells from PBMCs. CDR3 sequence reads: CASSRGQGPNTEAFF. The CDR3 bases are TGTGCCAGCAGCCGGGGACAGGGGCCGAACACTGAAGCTTTCTTT.